This note documents a single TCR beta chain sequence. This record belongs to a study of blood T cell repertoires in COVID-19. Background on the study: From the United States, Italy and Spain came samples of acute and convalescent COVID-19. From T cells, B-cell-depleted T cells, or PBMCs came the material, which was cDNA or gDNA.

How the authors handled the data: Reference gene primer amplification yielded estimated nucleated cell counts. Repertoires were generated with immunoSEQ multiplex PCR, while TCRdb's copy carries only in-frame clones and drops some. V, J and clone size reflect that table, while D and trimming were determined from the DNA. This repertoire shows 200,000 to 300,000 clones, around 86% found once; its top ten account for roughly 1.6%. The V segment lost 8 bases and the J segment 4 bases; nucleotides outside the gene matches: 5. Germline CDR1 and CDR2: MNHEY and SVGAGI. This CDR3 region has 13 residues. This chain uses TRBV6-5 with TRBJ1-5; TRBD1 aligns across 7 bases. The receptor comes from a middle-aged woman who had recovered from COVID-19. The sample was peripheral blood. The CDR3 region has the DNA TGTGCCAGCTCAGGGGGAAGGAATCAGCCCCAGCATTTT. This sequence encodes CASSGGRNQPQHF.